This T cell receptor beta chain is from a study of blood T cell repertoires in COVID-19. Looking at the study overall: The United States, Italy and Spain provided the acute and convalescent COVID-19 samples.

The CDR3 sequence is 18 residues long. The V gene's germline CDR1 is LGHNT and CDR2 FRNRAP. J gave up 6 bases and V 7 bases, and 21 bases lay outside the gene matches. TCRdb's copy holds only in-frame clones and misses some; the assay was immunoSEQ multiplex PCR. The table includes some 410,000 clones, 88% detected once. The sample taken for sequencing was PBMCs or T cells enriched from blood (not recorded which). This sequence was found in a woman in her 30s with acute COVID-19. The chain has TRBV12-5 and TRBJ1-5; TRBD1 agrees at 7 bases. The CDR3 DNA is TGTGCTAGTGTTTCTTCGAGCCGTGAACAGGGGCGGATTCAGCCCCAGCATTTT. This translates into CASVSSSREQGRIQPQHF.